The source of this TCR beta chain is a study of CD8 T cells in Susac syndrome. TCR beta sequencing covered blood CD8+ and CD4+ T cells. Roughly 0.45 to 1 ug RNA was reverse transcribed with random hexamers. TCRdb passed the immunoSEQ multiplex PCR reads through MiXCR, listing each CDR3 protein once. This table holds some 300,000 distinct CDR3 sequences, approximately 85% found once. Per germline, CDR1 MNHNS and CDR2 SASEGT. CDR3 size: 14 residues. Trimming removed 7 bases at V and 1 base at J, with 13 bases between. The origin of this receptor is a human donor with multiple sclerosis. The rearrangement uses TRBV6-1 and TRBJ2-5; D might be TRBD1 (5 bases). Sequencing was done on a sample of CD8+ T cells from PBMCs. This chain's CDR3 is CASIPRALQETQYF. In DNA, the CDR3 is TGTGCCAGCATTCCCAGGGCCCTCCAAGAGACCCAGTACTTC.